This T cell receptor (beta chain) was found in a study of shared clonotypes between healthy human individuals. The CDR3 totals 15 residues. Trimming took off 5 bases at V and 4 bases at J, with 18 bases between the two ends. From germline, CDR1 is LNHNV and CDR2 YYDKDF (reference sequence). Using ten immunoSEQ deep assay plates, investigators sequenced unsorted PBMC DNA. Libraries were prepared by immunoSEQ multiplex PCR; TCRdb keeps only in-frame clonotypes and omits some of them. The sample carries about half a million clones, approximately 77% recorded once. The chain has TRBV15 and TRBJ2-7; a weak D match, TRBD1 (7 bases). The TCR was taken from a woman aged 35 to 49 in good health. Some clones in this sample may be carry-over from other donors' samples. Sequenced: PBMCs. CDR3 amino acids: CATSRSGQGGYEQYF. The CDR3 nucleotides are TGTGCCACCAGCCGCTCCGGCCAGGGGGGTTACGAGCAGTACTTC.